This T cell receptor beta chain was sequenced for a study of T cell changes during pregnancy in multiple sclerosis. Generated by immunoSEQ multiplex PCR, the TCRdb table keeps only in-frame clones and is missing some. The data contain 35,000 to 45,000 clones, more than 80% of them singletons. This CDR3 region has 15 residues. Germline loops: CDR1 SEHNR, CDR2 FQNEAQ (reference sequence). V was pared by 6 bases and J by 6 bases, with 10 bases of the junction left unmatched. The clonotype originates from a female donor with multiple sclerosis, enrolled in a pregnancy study. The sequences come from peripheral blood, collected before pregnancy. This rearrangement joins TRBV7-9 to TRBJ2-3, with 9 bases aligning to TRBD1. CDR3 sequence reads: CASSRPGQGMDTQYF. The CDR3 DNA is TGTGCCAGCAGTCGACCGGGACAGGGAATGGATACGCAGTATTTT.